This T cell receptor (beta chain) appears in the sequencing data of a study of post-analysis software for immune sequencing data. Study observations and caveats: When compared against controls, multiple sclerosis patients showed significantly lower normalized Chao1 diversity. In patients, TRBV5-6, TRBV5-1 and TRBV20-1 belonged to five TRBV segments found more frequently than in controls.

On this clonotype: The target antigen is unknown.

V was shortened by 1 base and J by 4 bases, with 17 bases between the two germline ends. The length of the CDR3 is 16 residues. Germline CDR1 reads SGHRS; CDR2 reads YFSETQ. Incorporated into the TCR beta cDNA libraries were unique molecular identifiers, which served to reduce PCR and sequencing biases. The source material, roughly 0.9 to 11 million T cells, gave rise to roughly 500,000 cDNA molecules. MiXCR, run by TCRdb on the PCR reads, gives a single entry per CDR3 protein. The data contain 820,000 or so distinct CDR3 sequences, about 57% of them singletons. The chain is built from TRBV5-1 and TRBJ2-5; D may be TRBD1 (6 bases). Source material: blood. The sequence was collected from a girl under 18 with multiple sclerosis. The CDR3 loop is CASSLQGSLRGETQYF. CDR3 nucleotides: TGCGCCAGCAGCTTGCAGGGGTCCTTGAGGGGAGAGACCCAGTACTTC.